The 5 T cell receptor beta chains below were found in one sample sequenced in a study of vaccination effects on CD4 cells after COVID-19. Antigens for these TCRs are unknown. The protocol was immunoSEQ multiplex PCR, while the TCRdb copy is restricted to in-frame clones and leaves out a portion. The sample includes tens of thousands of clones, around 85% of them seen just once. Pools of viral peptides were used by the ViraFEST assay to expand antigen-specific CD4+ T cells ahead of sequencing. Upon completion of around ten days in culture, CD4+ T cells were isolated. This sample comprised CD4+ T cells from PBMCs cultured with HCoV-229E spike peptides, obtained before COVID-19 vaccination. Source of these receptors: a human donor who received a COVID-19 vaccine.

The chain links TRBV27 to TRBJ2-1; 8 bases match TRBD1. There are 13 residues in the CDR3. With V trimmed by 6 bases and J by 8 bases, 6 bases remained unmatched. Germline values: CDR1 MNHEY, CDR2 SMNVEV (reference sequence). CDR3 in amino acids: CASRDRVKDEQFF. The CDR3 DNA reads as TGTGCCAGCAGGGACAGGGTAAAGGATGAGCAGTTCTTC.

J is TRBJ2-1 and V is TRBV29-1, with D possibly matching TRBD1 (6 bases). CDR1 and CDR2 from the germline V gene are SQVTM and ANQGSEA. CDR3 length equals 14 residues. Trimming pared 7 bases from V and 6 bases from J, leaving 19 bases between. The CDR3 loop is CSALRDKVRNEQFF. The CDR3 nucleotides are TGCAGCGCACTACGGGACAAAGTGCGCAATGAGCAGTTCTTC.

V is TRBV12-3 or TRBV12-4 and J is TRBJ1-4, with D unclear. This CDR3 has 11 residues. V lost 2 bases and J lost 8, with 3 bases in between. CDR3 DNA: TGTGCCAGCAGTTTACGGGAAAAACTGTTTTTT. Its protein is CASSLREKLFF.

The V gene is TRBV30, the J gene TRBJ2-2; D might be TRBD1 or TRBD2, each matching 6 bases. V was shortened by 5 bases and J by 6 bases, with 16 bases between the two germline ends. Germline CDR1 reads GTSNPN; CDR2 reads SVGIG (reference sequence). The length of the CDR3 is 14 residues. The CDR3 loop reads CAWAVRGRSGELFF. The DNA of the CDR3 is TGTGCCTGGGCAGTGAGGGGGAGGTCCGGGGAGCTGTTTTTT.

The chain recombines TRBV19 with TRBJ2-1, with D tentatively TRBD1 or TRBD2 (5 bases each). Germline assignment: CDR1 LNHDA and CDR2 SQIVND (reference sequence). V was trimmed by 0 bases and J by 5 bases, leaving 11 bases between them. The CDR3 totals 15 residues. CDR3 protein: CASSIDNRDHNEQFF. In DNA, the CDR3 is TGTGCCAGTAGTATAGACAACCGGGACCACAATGAGCAGTTCTTC.